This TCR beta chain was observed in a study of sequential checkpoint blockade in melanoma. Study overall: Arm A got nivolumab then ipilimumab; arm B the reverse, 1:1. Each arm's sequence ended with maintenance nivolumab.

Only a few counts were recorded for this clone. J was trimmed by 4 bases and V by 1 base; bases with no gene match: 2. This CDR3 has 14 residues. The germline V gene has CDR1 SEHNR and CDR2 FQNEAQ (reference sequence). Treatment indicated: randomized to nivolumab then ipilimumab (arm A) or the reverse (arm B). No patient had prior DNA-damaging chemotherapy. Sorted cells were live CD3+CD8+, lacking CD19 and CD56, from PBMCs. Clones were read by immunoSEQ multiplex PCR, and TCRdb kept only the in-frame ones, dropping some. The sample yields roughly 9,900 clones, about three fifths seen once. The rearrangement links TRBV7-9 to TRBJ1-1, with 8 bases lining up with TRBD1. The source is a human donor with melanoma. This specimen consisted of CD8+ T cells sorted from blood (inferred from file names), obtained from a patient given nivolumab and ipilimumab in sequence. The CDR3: CASSLGQGRTEAFF. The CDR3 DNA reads TGTGCCAGCAGCTTAGGACAGGGGCGCACTGAAGCTTTCTTT. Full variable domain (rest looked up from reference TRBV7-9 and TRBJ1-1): DTGVSQNPRHKITKRGQNVTFRCDPISEHNRLYWYRQTLGQGPEFLTYFQNEAQLEKSRLLSDRFSAERPKGSFSTLEIQRTEQGDSAMYLCASSLGQGRTEAFFGQGTRLTVV.